This record concerns one T cell receptor (beta chain) sequence. What antigen it recognizes has not been identified. Nothing much larger sits one base from this clone, and base qualities are not available. Per the germline V gene (reference sequence), SEHNR is the CDR1 and FQNEAQ is the CDR2. V loses 4 bases at its end and J loses 6 bases; junction bases beyond the gene matches: 9. The CDR3 holds 16 amino acids from the cysteine to the phenylalanine. CDR3 DNA is the only sequence kept; it has 48 bases, read in frame from the first base. The source of the sample is a study of blood T cell repertoires in COVID-19 (TCRdb year 2020). The study in broad terms: Samples from collaborators originated in the United States, Italy and Spain and spanned both the acute and convalescent phases of COVID-19. HLA class I and class II types, where available, came from metadata supplied by the sample provider rather than from assay-based typing. The repertoires were released in a freely available public database intended as a resource for research on the immune response to SARS-CoV-2. The dataset comprised deeply sampled blood TCRbeta repertoires from subjects exposed to, actively infected with, or recovered from COVID-19. The prospective study material was composed of cDNA or gDNA derived from T cells, B-cell-depleted T cells, or PBMCs. Samples came from the ongoing ImmuneRACE study (first 160 participants) plus 1,254 subjects from 6 global collaborators. A de-identified subject ID, COVID-19 status, age in years and sex were almost always included in the sample metadata.

Whole blood was collected in K2EDTA tubes by collaborating institutions according to the institutions' own protocols. For TCRbeta analysis, collaborators shipped samples in one of three forms: frozen whole blood, isolated PBMCs, or DNA extracted from either of those sample types. What the authors observed across the whole study: How much clinical and demographic metadata was included differed by source and by participant, and the metadata was provided uncurated.

TCRbeta CDR3 regions were amplified from genomic DNA using the immunoSEQ Assay, a bias-controlled multiplex PCR. The authors' analysis ran thus. The number of nucleated cells in each sample was estimated by amplification of reference gene primers within the assay. To quantify the absolute abundance of each unique TCRbeta CDR3 rearrangement, sequence reads were collapsed and filtered. For each sample, productive Simpson clonality was calculated by taking the square root of Simpson's diversity index across productive rearrangements. Entries here come from immuneACCESS through TCRdb and include only in-frame sequences with V and J called. Some clones fail to appear in such tables; in the studies checked, an unresolved V gene covers under half of the shortfall, and the cause of the remainder is unknown. V, J and clone size derive from that table, while D and trimming were established from the DNA sequence. The sample records about 140,000 clones, approximately 86% of which are singletons. Clones ranked in the top ten supply under 7% of the sample.

The chain links TRBV7-9 with TRBJ2-1; TRBD2 matches 10 bases in the middle. Material for sequencing was peripheral blood. This TCR was recovered from a human donor in a cohort sampled during active COVID-19. The CDR3 reads CASSSSGRVAGNEQFF. The nucleotide sequence reads TGTGCCAGCAGCTCCAGCGGGAGGGTAGCAGGCAATGAGCAGTTCTTC.